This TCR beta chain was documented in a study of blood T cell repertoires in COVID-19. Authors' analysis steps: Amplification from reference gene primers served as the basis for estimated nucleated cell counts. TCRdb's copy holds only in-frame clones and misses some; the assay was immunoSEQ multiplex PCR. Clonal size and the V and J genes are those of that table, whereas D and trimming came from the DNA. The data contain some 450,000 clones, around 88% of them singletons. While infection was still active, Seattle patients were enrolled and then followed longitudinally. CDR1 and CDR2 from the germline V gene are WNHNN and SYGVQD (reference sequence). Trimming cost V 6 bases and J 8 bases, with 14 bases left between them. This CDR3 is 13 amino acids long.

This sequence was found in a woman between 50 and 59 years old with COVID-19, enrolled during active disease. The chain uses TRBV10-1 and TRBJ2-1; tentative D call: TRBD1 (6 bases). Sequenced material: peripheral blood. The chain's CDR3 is CASSPGTPHEQFF. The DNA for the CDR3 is TGCGCCAGCAGCCCCGGGACACCACATGAGCAGTTCTTC.